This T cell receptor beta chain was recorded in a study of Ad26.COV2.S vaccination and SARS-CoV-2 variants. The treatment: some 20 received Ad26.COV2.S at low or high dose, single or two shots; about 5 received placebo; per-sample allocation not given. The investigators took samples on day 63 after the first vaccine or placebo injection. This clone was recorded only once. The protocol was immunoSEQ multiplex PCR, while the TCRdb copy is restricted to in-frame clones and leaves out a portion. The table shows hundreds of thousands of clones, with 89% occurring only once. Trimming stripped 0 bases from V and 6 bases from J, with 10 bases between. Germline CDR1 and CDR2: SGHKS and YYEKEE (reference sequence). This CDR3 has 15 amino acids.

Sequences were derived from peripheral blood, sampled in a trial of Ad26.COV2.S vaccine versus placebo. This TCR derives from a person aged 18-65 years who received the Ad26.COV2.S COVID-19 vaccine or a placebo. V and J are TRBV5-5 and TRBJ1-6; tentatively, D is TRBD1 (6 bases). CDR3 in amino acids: CASSLGGHLNSPLHF. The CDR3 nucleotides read TGTGCCAGCAGCTTGGGGGGACACCTTAATTCACCCCTCCACTTT.